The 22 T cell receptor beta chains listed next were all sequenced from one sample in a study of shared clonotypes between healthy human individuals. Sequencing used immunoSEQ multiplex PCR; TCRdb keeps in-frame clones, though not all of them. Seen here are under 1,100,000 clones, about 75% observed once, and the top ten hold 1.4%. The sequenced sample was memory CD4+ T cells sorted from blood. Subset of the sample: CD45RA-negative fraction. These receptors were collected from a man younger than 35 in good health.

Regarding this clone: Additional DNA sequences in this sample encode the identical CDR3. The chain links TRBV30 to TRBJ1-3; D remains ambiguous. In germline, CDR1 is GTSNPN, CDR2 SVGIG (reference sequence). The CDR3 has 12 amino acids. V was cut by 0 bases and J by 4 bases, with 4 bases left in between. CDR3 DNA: TGTGCCTGGAGTGTACTGGGAAACACCATATATTTT. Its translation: CAWSVLGNTIYF.

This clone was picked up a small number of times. This CDR3 reads CASSKSSTSNQPQHF. CDR3 DNA sequence: TGTGCCAGCAGCAAATCCAGTACTAGCAATCAGCCCCAGCATTTT. The chain couples TRBV21-1 to TRBJ1-5; TRBD1, as called in the table, went unchecked against the DNA. TRBV21-1 is assigned pseudogene status. CDR3 length: 15 amino acids.

The CDR3 DNA sequence: TGCGCCAGCAGCCAAGAGGTGGATCAGCCCCAGCATTTT. This encodes CASSQEVDQPQHF. J is TRBJ1-5 and V is TRBV4-1; D is unclear. Germline V CDR1 and CDR2: MGHRA, YSYEKL. Deletions cut 0 bases from V and 5 bases from J, with 5 bases between. The CDR3 sequence is 13 residues long.

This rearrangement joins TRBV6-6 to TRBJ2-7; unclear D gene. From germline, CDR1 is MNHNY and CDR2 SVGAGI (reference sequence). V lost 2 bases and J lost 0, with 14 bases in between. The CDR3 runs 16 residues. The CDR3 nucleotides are TGTGCCAGCAGTTACGCCGGCGGCTCCTTCTCCTACGAGCAGTACTTC. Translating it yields CASSYAGGSFSYEQYF.

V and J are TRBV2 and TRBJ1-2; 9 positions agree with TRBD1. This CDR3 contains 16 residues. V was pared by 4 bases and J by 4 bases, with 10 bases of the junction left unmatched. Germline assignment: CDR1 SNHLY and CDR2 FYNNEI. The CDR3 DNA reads TGTGCCAGCAGTGCCAATGACAGGGGGAAGTTCTATGGCTACACCTTC. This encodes CASSANDRGKFYGYTF. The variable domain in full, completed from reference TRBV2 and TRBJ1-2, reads EPEVTQTPSHQVTQMGQEVILRCVPISNHLYFYWYRQILGQKVEFLVSFYNNEISEKSEIFDDQFSVERPDGSNFTLKIRSTKLEDSAMYFCASSANDRGKFYGYTFGSGTRLTVV.

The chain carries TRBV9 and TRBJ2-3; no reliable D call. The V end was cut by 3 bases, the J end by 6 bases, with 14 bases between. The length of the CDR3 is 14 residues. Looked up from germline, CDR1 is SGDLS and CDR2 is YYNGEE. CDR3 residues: CASSGWEGGDTQYF. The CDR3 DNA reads TGTGCCAGCAGCGGATGGGAAGGTGGGGATACGCAGTATTTT.

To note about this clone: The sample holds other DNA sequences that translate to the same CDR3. This CDR3 is CASSLSSGANVLTF. CDR3 coding DNA: TGCGCCAGCAGCTTGTCGTCTGGGGCCAACGTCCTGACTTTC. V gene TRBV5-1 combines with J gene TRBJ2-6; no reliable D call. CDR1 and CDR2 (germline): SGHRS, YFSETQ. This CDR3 region has 14 residues. With 1 base removed from V and 1 base from J, the gap between germline ends came to 3 bases.

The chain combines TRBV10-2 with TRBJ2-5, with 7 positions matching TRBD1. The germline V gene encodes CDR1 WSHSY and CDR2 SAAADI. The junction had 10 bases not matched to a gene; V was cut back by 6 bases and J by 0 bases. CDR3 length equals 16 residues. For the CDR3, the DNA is TGCGCCAGCAGCGACAGGGACACCTCCCACCAAGAGACCCAGTACTTC. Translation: CASSDRDTSHQETQYF.

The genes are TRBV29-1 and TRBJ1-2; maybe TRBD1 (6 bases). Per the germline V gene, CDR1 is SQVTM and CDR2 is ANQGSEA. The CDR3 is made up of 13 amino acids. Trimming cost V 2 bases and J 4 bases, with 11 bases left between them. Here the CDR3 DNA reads TGCAGCGTTGAATTCCAGGGGACCTATGGCTACACCTTC. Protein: CSVEFQGTYGYTF.

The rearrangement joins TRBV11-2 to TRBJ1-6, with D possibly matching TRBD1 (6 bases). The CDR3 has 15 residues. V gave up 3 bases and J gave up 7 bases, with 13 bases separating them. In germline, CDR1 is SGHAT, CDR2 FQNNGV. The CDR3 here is CASSFQQGTNSPLHF. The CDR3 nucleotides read TGTGCCAGCAGCTTTCAACAGGGCACGAATTCACCCCTCCACTTT.

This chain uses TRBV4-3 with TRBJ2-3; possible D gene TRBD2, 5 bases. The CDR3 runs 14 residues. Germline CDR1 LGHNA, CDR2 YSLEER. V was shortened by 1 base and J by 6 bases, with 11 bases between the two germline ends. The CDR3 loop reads CASSQGVGIDTQYF. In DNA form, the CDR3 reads TGCGCCAGCAGCCAAGGAGTCGGGATCGATACGCAGTATTTT.

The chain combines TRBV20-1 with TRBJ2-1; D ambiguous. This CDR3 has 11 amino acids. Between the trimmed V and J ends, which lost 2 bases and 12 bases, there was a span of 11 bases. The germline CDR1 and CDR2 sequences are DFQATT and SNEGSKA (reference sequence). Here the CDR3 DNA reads TGCAGTGCTAGATTCAAGGGTGGGCAGTTCTTC. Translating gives CSARFKGGQFF.

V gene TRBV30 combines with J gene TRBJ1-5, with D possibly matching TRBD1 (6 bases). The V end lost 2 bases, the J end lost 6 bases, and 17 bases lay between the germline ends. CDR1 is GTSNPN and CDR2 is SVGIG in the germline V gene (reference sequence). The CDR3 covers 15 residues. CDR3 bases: TGTGCCTGGAGTTCAGCAGGGGACTTCGGTCAGCCCCAGCATTTT. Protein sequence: CAWSSAGDFGQPQHF.

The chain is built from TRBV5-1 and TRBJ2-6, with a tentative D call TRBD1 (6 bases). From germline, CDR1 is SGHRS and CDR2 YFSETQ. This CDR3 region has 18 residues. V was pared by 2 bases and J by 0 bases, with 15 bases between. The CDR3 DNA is TGCGCCAGCAGCTTTGGGGGCGCCGGGGACTCTGGGGCCAACGTCCTGACTTTC. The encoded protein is CASSFGGAGDSGANVLTF.

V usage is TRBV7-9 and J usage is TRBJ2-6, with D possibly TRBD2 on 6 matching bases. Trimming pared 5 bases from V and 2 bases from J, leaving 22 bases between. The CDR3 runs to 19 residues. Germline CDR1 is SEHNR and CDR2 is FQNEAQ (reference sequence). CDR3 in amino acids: CASSQGLGTVKAGANVLTF. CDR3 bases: TGTGCCAGCAGCCAAGGATTAGGGACTGTAAAGGCTGGGGCCAACGTCCTGACTTTC.

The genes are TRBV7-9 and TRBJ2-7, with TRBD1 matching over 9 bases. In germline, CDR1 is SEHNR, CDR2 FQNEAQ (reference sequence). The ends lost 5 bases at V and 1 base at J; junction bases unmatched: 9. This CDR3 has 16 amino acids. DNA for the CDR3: TGTGCCAGCAGCCCCCTGGGGACAGGGTCATCCTACGAGCAGTACTTC. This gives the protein CASSPLGTGSSYEQYF.

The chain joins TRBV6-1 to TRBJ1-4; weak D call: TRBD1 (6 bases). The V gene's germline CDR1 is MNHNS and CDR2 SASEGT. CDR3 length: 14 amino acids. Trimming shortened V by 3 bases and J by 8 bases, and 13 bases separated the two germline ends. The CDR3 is CASSEGGQGEKLFF. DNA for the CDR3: TGTGCCAGCAGTGAGGGGGGGCAGGGGGAAAAACTGTTTTTT.

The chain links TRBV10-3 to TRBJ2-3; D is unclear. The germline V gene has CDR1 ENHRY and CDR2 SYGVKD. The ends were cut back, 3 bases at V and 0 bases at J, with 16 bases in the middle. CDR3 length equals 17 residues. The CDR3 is CAISEVRIGTSTDTQYF. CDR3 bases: TGTGCCATCAGTGAAGTTAGGATTGGTACTAGCACAGATACGCAGTATTTT.

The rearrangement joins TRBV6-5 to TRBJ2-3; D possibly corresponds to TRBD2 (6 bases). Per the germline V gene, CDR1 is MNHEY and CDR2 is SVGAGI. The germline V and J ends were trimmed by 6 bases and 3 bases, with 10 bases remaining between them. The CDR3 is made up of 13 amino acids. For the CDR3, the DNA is TGTGCCAGCAGGCCCGCGGGGACAGATACGCAGTATTTT. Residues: CASRPAGTDTQYF.

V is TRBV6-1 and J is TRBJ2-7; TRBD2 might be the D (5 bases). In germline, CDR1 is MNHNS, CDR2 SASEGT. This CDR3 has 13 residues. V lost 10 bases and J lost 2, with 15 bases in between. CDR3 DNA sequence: TGTGCCATCAGGACTGCCATTCCCTACGAGCAGTACTTC. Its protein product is CAIRTAIPYEQYF.

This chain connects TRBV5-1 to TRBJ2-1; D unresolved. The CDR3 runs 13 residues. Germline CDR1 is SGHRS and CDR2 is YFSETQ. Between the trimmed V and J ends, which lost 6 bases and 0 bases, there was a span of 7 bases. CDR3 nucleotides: TGCGCCAGCAAAGAGGACTCCTACAATGAGCAGTTCTTC. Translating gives CASKEDSYNEQFF.

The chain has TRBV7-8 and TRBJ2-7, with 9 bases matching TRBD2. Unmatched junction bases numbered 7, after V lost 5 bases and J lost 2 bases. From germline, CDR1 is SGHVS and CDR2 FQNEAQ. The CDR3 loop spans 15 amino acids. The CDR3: CASSTRTSVTYEQYF. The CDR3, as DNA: TGTGCCAGCAGCACTAGGACTAGCGTAACCTACGAGCAGTACTTC.